What follows describes a single T cell receptor (beta chain). There are a few counts of this clone. Its antigen has not been determined. Per-base quality was not reported, and no clone a single base away is much larger than it. TCRbeta CDR3 regions were amplified from genomic DNA by means of the immunoSEQ Assay, a bias-controlled multiplex PCR. The source study handled its data this way. Nucleated cell counts per sample were estimated from amplification of reference gene primers within the assay. To quantify the absolute abundance of each unique TCRbeta CDR3 rearrangement, sequence reads were collapsed and filtered. For each sample, productive Simpson clonality was calculated as the square root of Simpson's diversity index across productive rearrangements. TCRdb's version of the immuneACCESS table is confined to in-frame rearrangements and falls short of the full clone set. An unresolved V gene accounts for under half of the shortfall where checked; the remainder is of unknown origin. D and trimming come from the DNA, and the V and J calls and clone size come from that table. Present in this sample are about 140,000 clones, 84% of which were seen just once. The top ten clones comprise approximately 3.6% of the sample.

As encoded in the germline V gene (reference sequence), CDR1 is LGHDT while CDR2 is YNNKEL. The CDR3 has 15 amino acids, counting the end cysteine and phenylalanine. Of all the DNA, just the CDR3 is kept, 45 bases in frame from base 1. The junction carries 17 bases between V and J, which are trimmed by 1 base and 7 bases respectively. These data come from a study of blood T cell repertoires in COVID-19 (dated by TCRdb to the early 2020s). With respect to the entire study: Samples from collaborators originated in the United States, Italy and Spain and spanned both the acute and convalescent phases of COVID-19. The sample metadata nearly always contained a de-identified subject ID, COVID-19 status, age in years and sex. The material from the prospective study consisted of cDNA or gDNA derived from T cells, B-cell-depleted T cells, or PBMCs. The samples were drawn from the first 160 participants of the ongoing ImmuneRACE study and from more than 1,000 subjects provided by 6 global collaborators. The dataset comprised deeply sampled blood TCRbeta repertoires from subjects exposed to, actively infected with, or recovered from COVID-19. The repertoires were made available in a free public database intended to serve as a resource for research on the immune response to SARS-CoV-2. Where available, HLA class I and class II types were taken from metadata supplied by the sample provider and were not determined by assay-based typing. The paper's findings and limits, for the study overall: The amount of clinical and demographic metadata varied by source and participant and was provided uncurated.

Enrolling through a virtual design, the prospective study's participants ranged in age from roughly 18 to 95 years and lived across 24 United States geographic areas. To assign participants to cohorts, the prospective study relied on clinical history that participants themselves reported in a screening survey and a study questionnaire. In the prospective study, whole blood, serum and a nasopharyngeal or oropharyngeal swab were collected from each participant by mobile phlebotomists. Additional blood draws and questionnaires over an approximately two-month period could optionally be provided by prospective study participants. Before DNA extraction, blood samples from the prospective study were shipped at room temperature or frozen.

The sequence was obtained from a woman in her fifties or sixties with acute COVID-19. Sequences were obtained from PBMCs or T cells enriched from blood (not recorded which). The V and J segments used are TRBV3-1 (or the pseudogene TRBV3-2) and TRBJ2-7, with TRBD2 perhaps the D gene, on 5 matching bases. The bases are TGTGCCAGCAGCCAAGGTAGGGCTAGCCCGGGGGAGCAGTACTTC. Its protein reads: CASSQGRASPGEQYF.